What follows describes a single T cell receptor beta chain. The CDR3 covers 17 residues. The germline V gene has CDR1 LGHNT and CDR2 FRNRAP. With 5 bases removed from V and 2 bases from J, the gap between germline ends came to 22 bases. This sample is part of a study of blood T cell repertoires in COVID-19. Sequencing was performed with immunoSEQ multiplex PCR; in TCRdb, only in-frame clones are kept and a portion is missing. The repertoire holds hundreds of thousands of clones, with more than 70% as singletons. The chain uses TRBV12-5 and TRBJ2-7; tentative D call: TRBD1 (5 bases). The sample was peripheral blood. The sequence derives from a woman aged 25 to 39 who had recovered from COVID-19. CDR3 region: CASGQTNIADITYEQYF. Written as DNA, the CDR3 is TGTGCTAGTGGTCAAACTAATATCGCGGACATAACCTACGAGCAGTACTTC.